This TCR beta chain was captured by sequencing in a study of regulatory T cells in long-lasting Graves disease. Whole-study context: Antithyroid drugs had been given to newly diagnosed Graves' patients for under 3 months.

This clonotype appeared many times. Its antigen is undetermined. Findings and caveats of the study: Whereas new patients shared about a thousand public clonotypes, persistent patients shared more, at about 3,000.

V was pared by 5 bases and J by 6 bases, with 10 bases between. This CDR3 region has 13 residues. Germline V CDR1 and CDR2: MNHEY, SMNVEV (reference sequence). Regarding time point: newly diagnosed GD, antithyroid drugs for less than 3 months. PBMC-derived RNA was used for the TCR library. Both iRepertoire HTBI primers and Arm-PCR of CDR3 regions were used to build the TCR beta libraries. MiXCR, applied by TCRdb to the multiplex PCR reads, yields one record per CDR3 protein. The table records around 400,000 distinct CDR3 sequences, approximately 12% of them present only once. This sample was also put to use in a study of T cells in Graves' hyperthyroidism and ophthalmopathy. That study reports: When the TCR CDR3 underwent first-round RT-PCR, the HTBI primer set was used. Most thyroid clonotypes that were expanded above 0.001 also turned up in blood.

The rearrangement uses TRBV27 and TRBJ2-2; no clear D. This clonotype originated in a woman aged 18-29 years with Graves disease. Specimen: peripheral blood mononuclear cells (PBMCs), collected at new diagnosis, from a patient treated with antithyroid drugs. CDR3 nucleotide sequence: TGTGCCAGCAGTCTCTTAGGGTCCGGGGAGCTGTTTTTT. It yields the protein CASSLLGSGELFF.